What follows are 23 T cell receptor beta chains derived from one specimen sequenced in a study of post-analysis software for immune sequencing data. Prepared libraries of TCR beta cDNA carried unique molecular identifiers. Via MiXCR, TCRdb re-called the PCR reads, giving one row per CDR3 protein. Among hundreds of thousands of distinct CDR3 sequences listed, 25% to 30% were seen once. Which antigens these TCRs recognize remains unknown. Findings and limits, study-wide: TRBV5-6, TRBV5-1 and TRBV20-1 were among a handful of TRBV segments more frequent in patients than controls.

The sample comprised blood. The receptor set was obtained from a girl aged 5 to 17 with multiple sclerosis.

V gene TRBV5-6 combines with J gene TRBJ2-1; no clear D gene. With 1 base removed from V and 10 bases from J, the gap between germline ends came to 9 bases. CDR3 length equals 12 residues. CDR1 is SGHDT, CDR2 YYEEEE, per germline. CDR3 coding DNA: TGTGCCAGCAGCTTGTACGCAGGCGAGCAGTTCTTC. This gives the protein CASSLYAGEQFF. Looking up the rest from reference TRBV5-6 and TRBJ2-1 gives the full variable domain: DAGVTQSPTHLIKTRGQQVTLRCSPKSGHDTVSWYQQALGQGPQFIFQYYEEEERQRGNFPDRFSGHQFPNYSSELNVNALLLGDSALYLCASSLYAGEQFFGPGTRLTVL.

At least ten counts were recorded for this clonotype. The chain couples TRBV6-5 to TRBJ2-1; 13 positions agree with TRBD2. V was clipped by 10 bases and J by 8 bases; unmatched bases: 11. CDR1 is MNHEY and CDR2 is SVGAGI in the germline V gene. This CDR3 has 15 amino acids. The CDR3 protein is CANRGGLAGEDEQFF. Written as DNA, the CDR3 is TGTGCCAACCGGGGAGGACTAGCGGGAGAAGATGAGCAGTTCTTC.

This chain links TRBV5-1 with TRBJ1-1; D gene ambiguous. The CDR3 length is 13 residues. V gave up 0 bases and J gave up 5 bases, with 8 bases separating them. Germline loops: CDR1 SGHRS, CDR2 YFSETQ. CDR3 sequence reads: CASSLEFRTEAFF. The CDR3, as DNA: TGCGCCAGCAGCTTGGAGTTCAGGACTGAAGCTTTCTTT. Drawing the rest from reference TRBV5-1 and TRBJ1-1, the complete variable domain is KAGVTQTPRYLIKTRGQQVTLSCSPISGHRSVSWYQQTPGQGLQFLFEYFSETQRNKGNFPGRFSGRQFSNSRSEMNVSTLELGDSALYLCASSLEFRTEAFFGQGTRLTVV.

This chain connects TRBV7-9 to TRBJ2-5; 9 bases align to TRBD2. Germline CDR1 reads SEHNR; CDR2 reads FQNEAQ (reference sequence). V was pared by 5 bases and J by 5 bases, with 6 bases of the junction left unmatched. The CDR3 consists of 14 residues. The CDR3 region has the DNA TGTGCCAGCAGCCCTATAGCGGGGGTGGAGACCCAGTACTTC. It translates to CASSPIAGVETQYF.

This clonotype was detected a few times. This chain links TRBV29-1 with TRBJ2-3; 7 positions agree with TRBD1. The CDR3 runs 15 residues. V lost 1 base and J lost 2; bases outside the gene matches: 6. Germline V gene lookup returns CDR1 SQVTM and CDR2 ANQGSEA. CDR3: CSVEGGTANTDTQYF. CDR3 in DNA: TGCAGCGTTGAAGGGGGGACAGCCAACACAGATACGCAGTATTTT.

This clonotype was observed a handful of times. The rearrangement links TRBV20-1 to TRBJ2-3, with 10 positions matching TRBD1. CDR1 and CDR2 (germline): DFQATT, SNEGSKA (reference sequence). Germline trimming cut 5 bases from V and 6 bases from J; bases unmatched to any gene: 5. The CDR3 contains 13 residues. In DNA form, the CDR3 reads TGCAGTGCTTTCCGACAGGGGGCGGATACGCAGTATTTT. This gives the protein CSAFRQGADTQYF.

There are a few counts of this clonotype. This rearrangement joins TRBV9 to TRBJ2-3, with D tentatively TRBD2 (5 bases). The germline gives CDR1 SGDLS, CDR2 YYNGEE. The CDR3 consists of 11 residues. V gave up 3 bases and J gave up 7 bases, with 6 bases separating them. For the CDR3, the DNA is TGTGCCAGCAGCGCGACTAATACGCAGTATTTT. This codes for CASSATNTQYF.

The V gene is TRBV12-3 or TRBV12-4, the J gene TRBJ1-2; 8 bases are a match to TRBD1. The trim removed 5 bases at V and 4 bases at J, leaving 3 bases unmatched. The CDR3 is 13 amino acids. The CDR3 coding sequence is TGTGCCAGCAGTGCGGACAGGGTCTATGGCTACACCTTC. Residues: CASSADRVYGYTF.

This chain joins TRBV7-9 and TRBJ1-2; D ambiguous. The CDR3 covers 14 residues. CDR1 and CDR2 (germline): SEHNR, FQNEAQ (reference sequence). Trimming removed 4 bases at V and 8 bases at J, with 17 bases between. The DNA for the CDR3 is TGTGCCAGCAGCTCCGGGGTCTCTCGCCTCGGCTACACCTTC. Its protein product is CASSSGVSRLGYTF.

CDR3 DNA: TGTGCCAGCAGTTACTCACGGGGGCAGGGTGAGCAGTTCTTC. Its protein is CASSYSRGQGEQFF. The V call is TRBV6-5, the J call TRBJ2-1; D is possibly TRBD1 or TRBD2 (6 bases each). Germline values: CDR1 MNHEY, CDR2 SVGAGI. The CDR3 runs to 14 residues. Trimming removed 0 bases from V and 9 bases from J, with 12 bases in between.

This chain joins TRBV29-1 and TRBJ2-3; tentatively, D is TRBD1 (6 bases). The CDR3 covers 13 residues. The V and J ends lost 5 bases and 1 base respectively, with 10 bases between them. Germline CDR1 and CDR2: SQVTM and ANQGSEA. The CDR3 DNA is TGCAGCGTTCTAAACAGGGGCACAGATACGCAGTATTTT. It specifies CSVLNRGTDTQYF.

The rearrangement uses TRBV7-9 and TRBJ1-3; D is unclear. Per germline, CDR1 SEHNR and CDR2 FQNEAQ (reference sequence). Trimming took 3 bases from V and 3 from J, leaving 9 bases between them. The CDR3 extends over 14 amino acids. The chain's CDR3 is CASSFGLGGNTIYF. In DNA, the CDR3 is TGTGCCAGCAGCTTCGGTCTAGGTGGAAACACCATATATTTT.

The chain's CDR3 is CAISESNGEQPQHF. The CDR3 nucleotides are TGTGCCATCAGTGAGTCGAACGGGGAACAGCCCCAGCATTTT. The rearrangement links TRBV10-3 to TRBJ1-5; no firm D call. Trimming left V 0 bases short and J 7 bases short, with 10 bases between. CDR3 size: 14 residues. CDR1 is ENHRY, CDR2 SYGVKD, per germline.

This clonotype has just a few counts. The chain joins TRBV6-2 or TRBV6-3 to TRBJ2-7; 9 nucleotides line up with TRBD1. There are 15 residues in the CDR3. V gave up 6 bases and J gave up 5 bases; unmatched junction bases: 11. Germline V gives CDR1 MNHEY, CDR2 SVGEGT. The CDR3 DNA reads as TGTGCCAGCAGGAACCCGGGGACAGGGCTCCACGAGCAGTACTTC. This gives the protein CASRNPGTGLHEQYF.

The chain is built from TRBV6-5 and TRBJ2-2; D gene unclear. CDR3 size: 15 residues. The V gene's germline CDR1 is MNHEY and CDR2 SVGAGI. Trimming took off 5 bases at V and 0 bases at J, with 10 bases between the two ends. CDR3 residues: CASSPADTNTGELFF. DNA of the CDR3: TGTGCCAGCAGTCCGGCCGATACGAACACCGGGGAGCTGTTTTTT.

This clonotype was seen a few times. The CDR3 region is CASSLRGSSSRGDTQYF. The CDR3 coding sequence is TGTGCCAGCAGCTTACGCGGCAGCTCTTCACGCGGGGATACGCAGTATTTT. This sequence joins TRBV7-2 and TRBJ2-3, with a possible D match to TRBD2 (5 bases). V was pared by 2 bases and J by 6 bases, with 21 bases between. Per the germline V gene, CDR1 is SGHTA and CDR2 is FQGNSA. The CDR3 has 17 residues.

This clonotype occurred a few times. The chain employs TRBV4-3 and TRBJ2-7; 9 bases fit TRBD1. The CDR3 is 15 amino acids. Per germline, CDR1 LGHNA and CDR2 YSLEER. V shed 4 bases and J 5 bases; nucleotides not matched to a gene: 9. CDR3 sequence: CASSPMRTGEDEQYF. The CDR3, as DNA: TGCGCCAGCAGCCCTATGCGGACAGGGGAGGACGAGCAGTACTTC.

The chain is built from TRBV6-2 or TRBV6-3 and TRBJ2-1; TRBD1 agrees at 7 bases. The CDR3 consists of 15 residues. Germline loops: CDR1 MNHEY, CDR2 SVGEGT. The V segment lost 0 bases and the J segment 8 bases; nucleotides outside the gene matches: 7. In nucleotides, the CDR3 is TGTGCCAGCAGTTACTCGGGACAGAGTACCGATGAGCAGTTCTTC. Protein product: CASSYSGQSTDEQFF.

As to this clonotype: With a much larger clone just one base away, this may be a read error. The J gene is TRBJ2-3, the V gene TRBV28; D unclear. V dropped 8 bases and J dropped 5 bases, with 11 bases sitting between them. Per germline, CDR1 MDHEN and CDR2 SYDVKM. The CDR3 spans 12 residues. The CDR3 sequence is CASLDNIDTQYF. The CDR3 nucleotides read TGTGCCAGCTTAGACAACATAGATACGCAGTATTTT.

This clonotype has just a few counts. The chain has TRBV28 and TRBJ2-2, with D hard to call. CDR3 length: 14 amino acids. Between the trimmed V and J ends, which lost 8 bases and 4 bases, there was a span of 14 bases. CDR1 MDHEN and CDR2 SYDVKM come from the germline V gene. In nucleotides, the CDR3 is TGTGCCAGCGCAATCGACTCGGGCACCGGGGAGCTGTTTTTT. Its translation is CASAIDSGTGELFF.

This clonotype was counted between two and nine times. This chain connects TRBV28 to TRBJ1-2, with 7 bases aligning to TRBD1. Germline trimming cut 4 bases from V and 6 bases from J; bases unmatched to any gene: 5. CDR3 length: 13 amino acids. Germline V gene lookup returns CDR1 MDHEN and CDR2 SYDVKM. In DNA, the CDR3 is TGTGCCAGCAGTTACGGACAGGACCATGGCTACACCTTC. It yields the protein CASSYGQDHGYTF.

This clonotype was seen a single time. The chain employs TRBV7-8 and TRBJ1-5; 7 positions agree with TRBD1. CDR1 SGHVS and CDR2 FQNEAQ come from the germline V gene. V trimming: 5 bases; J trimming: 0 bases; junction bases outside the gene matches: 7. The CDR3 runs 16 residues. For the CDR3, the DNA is TGTGCCAGCAGCCTCAGGGGGTTTGATAGCAATCAGCCCCAGCATTTT. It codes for CASSLRGFDSNQPQHF.

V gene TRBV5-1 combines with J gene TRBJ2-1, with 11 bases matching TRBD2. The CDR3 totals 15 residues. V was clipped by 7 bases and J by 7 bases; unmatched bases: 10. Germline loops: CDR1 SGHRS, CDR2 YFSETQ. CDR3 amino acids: CASGSTSGTRNEQFF. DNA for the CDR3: TGCGCCAGCGGGTCGACTAGCGGGACGAGGAATGAGCAGTTCTTC.